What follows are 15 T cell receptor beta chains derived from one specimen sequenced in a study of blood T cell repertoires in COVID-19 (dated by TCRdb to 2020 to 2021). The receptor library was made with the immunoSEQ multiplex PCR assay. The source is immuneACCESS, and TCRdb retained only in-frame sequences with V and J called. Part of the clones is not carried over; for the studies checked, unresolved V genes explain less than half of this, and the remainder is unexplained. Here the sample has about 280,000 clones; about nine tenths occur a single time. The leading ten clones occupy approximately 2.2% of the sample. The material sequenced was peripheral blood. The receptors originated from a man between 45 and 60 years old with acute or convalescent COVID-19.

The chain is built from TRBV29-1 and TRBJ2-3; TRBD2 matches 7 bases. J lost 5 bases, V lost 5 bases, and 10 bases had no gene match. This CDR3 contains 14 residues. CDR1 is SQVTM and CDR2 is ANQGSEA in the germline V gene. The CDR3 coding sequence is TGCAGCGTTCGGCAGGGAGGGTTAGTAGATACGCAGTATTTT. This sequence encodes CSVRQGGLVDTQYF.

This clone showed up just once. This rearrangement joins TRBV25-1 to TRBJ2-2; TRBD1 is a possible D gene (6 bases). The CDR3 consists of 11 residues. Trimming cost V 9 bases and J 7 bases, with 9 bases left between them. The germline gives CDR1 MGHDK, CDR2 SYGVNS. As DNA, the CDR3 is TGTGCCAGTGAGGGGGACGGGGAGCTGTTTTTT. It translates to CASEGDGELFF.

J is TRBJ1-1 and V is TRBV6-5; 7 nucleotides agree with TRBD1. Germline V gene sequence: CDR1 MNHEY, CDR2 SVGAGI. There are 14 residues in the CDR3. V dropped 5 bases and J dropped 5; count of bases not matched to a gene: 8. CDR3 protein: CASSPPQGGTEAFF. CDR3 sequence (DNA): TGTGCCAGCAGTCCCCCCCAGGGGGGTACTGAAGCTTTCTTT.

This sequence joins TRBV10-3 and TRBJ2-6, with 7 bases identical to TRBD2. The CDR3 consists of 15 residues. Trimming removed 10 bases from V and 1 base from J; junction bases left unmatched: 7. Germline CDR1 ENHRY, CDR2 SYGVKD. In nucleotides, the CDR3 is TGTGCCACGACTATTAGCGGGTCTGGGGCCAACGTCCTGACTTTC. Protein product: CATTISGSGANVLTF.

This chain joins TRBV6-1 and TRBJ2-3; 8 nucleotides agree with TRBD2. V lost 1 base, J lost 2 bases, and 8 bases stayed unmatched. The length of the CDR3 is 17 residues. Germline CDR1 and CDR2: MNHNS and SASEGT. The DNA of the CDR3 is TGTGCCAGCAGTGAAGAGGGGCGGGGGGCTCACACAGATACGCAGTATTTT. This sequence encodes CASSEEGRGAHTDTQYF.

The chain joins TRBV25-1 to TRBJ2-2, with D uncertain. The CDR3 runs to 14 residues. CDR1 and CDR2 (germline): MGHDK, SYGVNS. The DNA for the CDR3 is TGTGCGGTAGATAGTCCGATTAACACCGGGGAGCTGTTTTTT. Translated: CAVDSPINTGELFF. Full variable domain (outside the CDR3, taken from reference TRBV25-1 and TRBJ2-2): EADIYQTPRYLVIGTGKKITLECSQTMGHDKMYWYQQDPGMELHLIHYSYGVNSTEKGDLSSESTVSRIRTEHFPLTLESARPSHTSQYLCAVDSPINTGELFFGEGSRLTVL.

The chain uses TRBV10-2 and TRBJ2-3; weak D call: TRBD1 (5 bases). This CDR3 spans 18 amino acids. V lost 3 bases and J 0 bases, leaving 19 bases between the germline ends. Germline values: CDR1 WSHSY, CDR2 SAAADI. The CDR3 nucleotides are TGCGCCAGCAGTGATTTTTGGGGCTTAGTGAGCAGCACAGATACGCAGTATTTT. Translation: CASSDFWGLVSSTDTQYF.

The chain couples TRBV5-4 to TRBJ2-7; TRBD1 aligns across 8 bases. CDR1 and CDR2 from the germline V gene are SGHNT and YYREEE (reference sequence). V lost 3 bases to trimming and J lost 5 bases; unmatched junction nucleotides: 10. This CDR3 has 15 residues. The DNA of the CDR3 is TGTGCCAGCAGCTCTCGACAGGGGATGGTCGACGAGCAGTACTTC. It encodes CASSSRQGMVDEQYF.

In nucleotides, the CDR3 is TGTGCCTGGAGTGGAGATCTTGGTGGCTACACCTTC. Amino acids: CAWSGDLGGYTF. The V and J genes are TRBV30 and TRBJ1-2; D remains ambiguous. The CDR3 consists of 12 residues. Trimming pared 1 base from V and 7 bases from J, leaving 10 bases between. The germline V gene has CDR1 GTSNPN and CDR2 SVGIG (reference sequence). The full variable domain, with the rest looked up from reference TRBV30 and TRBJ1-2, is SQTIHQWPATLVQPVGSPLSLECTVEGTSNPNLYWYRQAAGRGLQLLFYSVGIGQISSEVPQNLSASRPQDRQFILSSKKLLLSDSGFYLCAWSGDLGGYTFGSGTRLTVV.

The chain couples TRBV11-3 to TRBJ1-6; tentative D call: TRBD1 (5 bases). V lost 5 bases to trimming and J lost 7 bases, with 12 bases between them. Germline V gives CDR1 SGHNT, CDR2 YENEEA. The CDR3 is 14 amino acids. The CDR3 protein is CASSPSGTNSPLHF. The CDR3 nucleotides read TGTGCCAGCAGCCCCAGCGGGACCAATTCACCCCTCCACTTT.

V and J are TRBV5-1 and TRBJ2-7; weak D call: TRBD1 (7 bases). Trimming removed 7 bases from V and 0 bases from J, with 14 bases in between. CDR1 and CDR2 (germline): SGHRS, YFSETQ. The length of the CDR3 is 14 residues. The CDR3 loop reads CASAGQPSSYEQYF. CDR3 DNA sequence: TGCGCCAGCGCGGGACAGCCCAGCTCCTACGAGCAGTACTTC.

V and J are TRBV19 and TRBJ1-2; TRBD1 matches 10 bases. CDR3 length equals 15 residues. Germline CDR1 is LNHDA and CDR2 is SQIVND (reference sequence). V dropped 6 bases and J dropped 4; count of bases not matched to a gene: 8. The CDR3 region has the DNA TGTGCCAGTAGGAGGGGGGGACAGGGGTTCTATGGCTACACCTTC. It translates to CASRRGGQGFYGYTF.

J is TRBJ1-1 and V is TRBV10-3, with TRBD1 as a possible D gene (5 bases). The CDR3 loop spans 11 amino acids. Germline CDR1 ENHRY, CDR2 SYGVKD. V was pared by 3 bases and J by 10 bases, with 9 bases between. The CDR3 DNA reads TGTGCCATCAGTGAAGGGGAGGGAGCTTTCTTT. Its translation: CAISEGEGAFF.

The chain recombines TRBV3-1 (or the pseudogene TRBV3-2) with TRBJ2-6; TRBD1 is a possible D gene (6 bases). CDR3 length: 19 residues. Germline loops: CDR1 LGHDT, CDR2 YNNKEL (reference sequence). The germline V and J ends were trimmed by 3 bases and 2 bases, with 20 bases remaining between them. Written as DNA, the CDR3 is TGTGCCAGCAGCCAGTCCGGGACAAGATGGTTTCCTGGGGCCAACGTCCTGACTTTC. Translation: CASSQSGTRWFPGANVLTF.

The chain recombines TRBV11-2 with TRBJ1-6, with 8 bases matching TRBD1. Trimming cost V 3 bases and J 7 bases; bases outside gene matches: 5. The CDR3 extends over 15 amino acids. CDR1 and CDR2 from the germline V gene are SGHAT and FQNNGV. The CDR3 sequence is CASSFGRGPNSPLHF. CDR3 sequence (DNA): TGTGCCAGCAGCTTCGGCAGGGGGCCCAATTCACCCCTCCACTTT.